The present T cell receptor (beta chain) was sequenced within a study of regulatory T cells in long-lasting Graves disease. Study-level findings and limits: Sample size was small, which may have lowered accuracy. Newly diagnosed patients shared about a thousand public clonotypes; persistent patients shared around 2,500.

Regarding time point: persistent/refractory GD, antithyroid drugs over 5 years with positive TRAb. PBMCs were the source of the RNA used for TCR sequencing. The collection involved drawing roughly 9.1 milliliters of peripheral blood into EDTA tubes. The V and J ends lost 5 bases and 9 bases, in that order; junction bases with no gene match: 8. CDR1 is SGHTA, CDR2 FQGNSA, per germline. This CDR3 has 14 amino acids. This clonotype has a handful of counts. The antigen is undetermined. Arm-PCR of CDR3 regions and iRepertoire HTBI primers were the basis on which TCR beta libraries were built. Per the original data handling: The samples included approximately 60 TRBV and 15 or so TRBJ segments. TCRdb fed the multiplex PCR reads into MiXCR, producing one record per CDR3 protein. The V and J calls were determined by TCRdb, not by the authors. The sample carries a few hundred thousand distinct CDR3 sequences, 23% recorded once.

The chain carries TRBV7-2 and TRBJ2-1, with 9 bases fitting TRBD1. The clonotype originates from a woman in her thirties or forties with Graves disease. Sequencing used peripheral blood mononuclear cells (PBMCs), obtained when the disease was refractory, from a patient treated with antithyroid drugs. The DNA for the CDR3 is TGTGCCAGCAGCCCCCCGGACAGGGGATTTGAGCAGTTCTTC. It yields the protein CASSPPDRGFEQFF.